This T cell receptor beta chain was recorded in a study of Graves' ophthalmopathy and Graves' hyperthyroidism (dated by TCRdb to 2016 to 2018). Regarding the complete study: Peripheral blood was collected before any treatment was given, at the time of initial diagnosis. A discovery set of about a hundred patients (approximately 45 ophthalmopathy, just over 55 stable hyperthyroidism) was enrolled to explore V-J signatures distinguishing ophthalmopathy from hyperthyroidism. Following sample collection, hyperthyroidism patients were given methimazole at a starting dose of 30 mg daily, and ophthalmopathy patients were given high-dose intravenous methylprednisolone. In roughly 6 hyperthyroidism patients, T-cell repertoires of thyroid tissue and blood were compared. An independent validation cohort was composed of roughly 19 hyperthyroidism patients and 17 patients who later progressed from hyperthyroidism to ophthalmopathy. In total, 135 blood samples were TCR-sequenced: around 42 ophthalmopathy, under 80 hyperthyroidism and some 17 hyperthyroidism-to-ophthalmopathy patients. The study used TCR beta repertoire signatures to distinguish Graves' ophthalmopathy from Graves' hyperthyroidism and to predict progression to ophthalmopathy.

CDR1 and CDR2 are read off the germline V gene as SGHRS and YFSETQ. Inclusive of the bounding cysteine and phenylalanine, the CDR3 is 15 residues long. Only the CDR3 portion is preserved as DNA: 45 bases, with reading frame beginning at the first base. The paper's findings and limits, for the study overall: Most of the expanded thyroid clonotypes with a frequency above 0.001 were also detected in blood, and it was suggested that the thyroid immune response may be reflected by blood repertoires. No statistical method was used to set the sample size in advance, and the investigators knew which group each participant was assigned to. In validation, the model predicted ophthalmopathy progression with about 70% sensitivity and 72.22% specificity; eleven to twelve predicted patients were CT-confirmed with GO in a median of approximately 6.5 months. In cross-validation, the 13-signature model distinguished ophthalmopathy from stable hyperthyroidism with just over 85% sensitivity and about 84% specificity, and in the test set the corresponding values were approximately 80% and 68%.

For repertoire sequencing, TCR beta CDR3 regions were amplified from RNA transcripts. The first round of RT-PCR was done with HTBI primers and the Qiagen OneStep RT-PCR kit, and was followed by a second round of multiplex PCR, then size selection and purification. The libraries underwent paired-end sequencing with 100 bp reads on an Illumina HiSeq2000. The paper's data handling went like this. SOAPnuke was used to process the reads, removing any read that contained adapters or uncalled bases, had a mean Phred below 15, or lacked an exact match to the constant primer or identifier. COPE v1.2.5 was used to merge high-quality paired reads. Clonotypes were defined as unique nucleotide sequences and were aligned to IMGT TRB V, D and J references using MiTCR v1.1. The analysis was limited to V-J combinations with a frequency above 0.0001, which together covered 99% to 99.2% of the repertoires. For each V-J combination, a TCR clonal expansion and chaos score was defined as F50 clonal expansion divided by the chaos observed in the TCRdist matrix. Welch's t-statistics and random forest were used to reduce features to approximately 13 V-J combinations, which were fed into a naive Bayes classifier. Thyroid-blood repertoire similarity was quantified with the Morisita-Horn index. In-frame beta chains were kept once TCRdb had trimmed the public reads at Q25 with fastp and called clones with MiXCR. Each record represents a unique CDR3 protein, reported with the most common genes and DNA among its rows. The V and J calls shown here were made by TCRdb, not taken from the authors' results. This sample comprises around 600,000 distinct CDR3 sequences, approximately 39% of them detected only once. More than 2.5% of the sample lies in the top ten.

Patients with ophthalmopathy had moderately to severely active disease, with a Clinical Activity Score of 3 or more, a NOSPECS grade of 4 or more, and a disease duration of less than 3 months. Patients with other autoimmune diseases, uncontrolled infections, pregnancy or lactation were excluded. Diagnosis was based on clinical symptoms, serum thyroxine, TRAb, thyroid ultrasound and orbital computed tomography. PBMCs were isolated from more than 8 ml of fresh peripheral blood by Ficoll-Paque density gradient centrifugation. Total RNA was extracted using Trizol reagent, and RNA quality was checked on an Agilent 2100 Bioanalyzer. With respect to this clonotype: Its antigen has not been determined. The germline gene is not matched at one end of the junction; a read error may be the cause.

The sequence was collected from an adult man with Graves' ophthalmopathy. Rearrangement joined TRBV5-1 to TRBJ1-2; TRBD1 agrees with 10 junctional bases. The sample comprised peripheral blood. In nucleotides, the sequence is TGTACCAGCAGCTCGGAAGGACAGGGGGGCTATGGCTACACCTTC. The resulting protein is CTSSSEGQGGYGYTF.